The clone carrying this T cell receptor (beta chain) was recorded many times. The record originates from a study of read filtering for tumor transcriptome and immune sequencing. Whole-study context: Patients were approximately 18 male and some 15 female, mean age about 65 years, range about 45 to 85. About 8 patients were R-ISS I, about 16 were R-ISS II, six or seven were R-ISS III.

Bone marrow was sampled from every patient at the time of active disease. This library used around 400 ng RNA and molecular barcoded adaptors spanning alpha/delta and beta/gamma chains. TCRdb independently ran MiXCR on the reads; one entry per CDR3 protein. The repertoire holds tens of thousands of distinct CDR3 sequences, roughly 13% seen once, with 66% in the top ten. The CDR3 consists of 13 residues. V lost 0 bases to trimming and J lost 6 bases, with 8 bases between them. Germline V CDR1 and CDR2: MNHEY, SVGAGI. The sequencing sample was made of a population of CD138-negative cells sorted from bone marrow. The sequence was collected from a donor at least 40 years old with multiple myeloma. This chain uses TRBV6-5 with TRBJ1-1, with D maybe TRBD1 (5 bases). CDR3 in amino acids: CASSYSGRAEAFF. DNA of the CDR3: TGTGCCAGCAGTTACTCGGGCAGGGCTGAAGCTTTCTTT.